This T cell receptor beta chain appears in the sequencing data of a study of blood T cell repertoires in COVID-19. Study-level information: The analysed material was cDNA or gDNA that came from T cells, B-cell-depleted T cells, or PBMCs.

Generated by immunoSEQ multiplex PCR, the TCRdb table keeps only in-frame clones and is missing some. This table has 200,000 to 250,000 clones, 83% appearing once. Germline assignment: CDR1 LNHDA and CDR2 SQIVND (reference sequence). CDR3 length equals 15 residues. V was pared by 2 bases and J by 2 bases, with 12 bases between. This receptor was obtained from a woman aged 45-65 years who had been exposed to COVID-19. The chain employs TRBV19 and TRBJ1-1, with D hard to call. The sample comprised PBMCs or T cells enriched from blood (not recorded which). CDR3 amino acids: CASSIRKQLNTEAFF. CDR3 in DNA: TGTGCCAGTAGTATACGGAAACAGCTTAACACTGAAGCTTTCTTT.